Below, 12 T cell receptor beta chains from the same sample are listed, as sequenced in a study of neurological immune-mediated disorders. TCRdb fed the 5' RACE reads into MiXCR, producing one record per CDR3 protein. Here the sample spans some 60,000 distinct CDR3 sequences, 3% to 4% being singletons. Specimen: PBMCs. The receptor set was obtained from a woman between 50 and 59 years old with multiple sclerosis.

Points on this clonotype: At one boundary the junction diverges from the germline segment, which might be a read error. This chain links TRBV5-6 with TRBJ1-6; tentative D call: TRBD1 (5 bases). This CDR3 is built from 15 residues. The germline V gene has CDR1 SGHDT and CDR2 YYEEEE. In DNA form, the CDR3 reads TGTGCCAGCAGCCCCCCGGGGAGGGGCCTTTCACCCCTCAACTTT. Protein: CASSPPGRGLSPLNF.

In this sample, this clonotype turned up many times. This chain joins TRBV20-1 and TRBJ2-7; possible D gene TRBD1, 6 bases. Trimming removed 1 base at V and 5 bases at J, with 15 bases between. The CDR3 covers 14 residues. Germline lookup yields CDR1 DFQATT and CDR2 SNEGSKA (reference sequence). The CDR3 coding sequence is TGCAGTGCTAGAGCCCCACAGGGCGGCAACGAGCAGTACTTC. Amino acid sequence: CSARAPQGGNEQYF.

At least ten counts were recorded for this clonotype. V gene TRBV11-3 combines with J gene TRBJ2-7; 8 nucleotides match TRBD2. CDR1 SGHNT and CDR2 YENEEA come from the germline V gene. With 3 bases clipped from V and 1 base from J, the junction kept 5 bases outside the gene matches. The CDR3 has 15 amino acids. The CDR3 sequence is CASSFSAGESYEQYF. The CDR3 coding sequence is TGTGCCAGCAGCTTCTCAGCGGGAGAGTCCTACGAGCAGTACTTC.

There are many counts of this clonotype. This sequence joins TRBV25-1 and TRBJ1-2, with D possibly matching TRBD1 (5 bases). The CDR3 runs to 17 residues. Trimming removed 0 bases from V and 4 bases from J, with 18 bases in between. Germline V gene lookup returns CDR1 MGHDK and CDR2 SYGVNS. The CDR3, as DNA: TGTGCCAGCAGTGAATATGGTCCGGGGCAGGAGCCCTATGGCTACACCTTC. It is translated as CASSEYGPGQEPYGYTF.

This clonotype was seen many times. The chain couples TRBV25-1 to TRBJ2-1; 9 bases line up with TRBD2. Germline V lookup: CDR1 MGHDK, CDR2 SYGVNS. The CDR3 extends over 15 amino acids. After removal of 6 bases from V and 6 bases from J, the junction contained 9 bases not matched to a gene. As DNA, the CDR3 is TGTGCCAGCAGCCGACCGGGACTAGCAACCAATGAGCAGTTCTTC. Translated, it gives CASSRPGLATNEQFF.

This clonotype was detected many times. V usage is TRBV24-1 and J usage is TRBJ1-2; D is undetermined. CDR3 size: 13 residues. Germline lookup yields CDR1 KGHDR and CDR2 SFDVKD. Trimming removed 2 bases at V and 7 bases at J, with 10 bases between. CDR3 residues: CATSDWEGFGYTF. CDR3 coding DNA: TGTGCCACCAGTGATTGGGAAGGATTTGGCTACACCTTC.

This clonotype was seen ten or more times. V gene TRBV5-1 combines with J gene TRBJ1-2, with 7 positions matching TRBD1. V shed 0 bases, J shed 8 bases, and the junction held 10 bases outside the gene matches. This CDR3 is 15 amino acids long. Looked up from germline, CDR1 is SGHRS and CDR2 is YFSETQ. The CDR3 nucleotides read TGCGCCAGCAGCTTGGACAGGGGACCTATGCTGGGCTACACCTTC. Protein sequence: CASSLDRGPMLGYTF. The full variable domain, completed using reference TRBV5-1 and TRBJ1-2, is KAGVTQTPRYLIKTRGQQVTLSCSPISGHRSVSWYQQTPGQGLQFLFEYFSETQRNKGNFPGRFSGRQFSNSRSEMNVSTLELGDSALYLCASSLDRGPMLGYTFGSGTRLTVV.

This clonotype was observed many times. The junction departs from germline at one end; a sequencing error may be responsible. The chain has TRBV7-2 and TRBJ1-5; D is ambiguous. In germline, CDR1 is SGHTA, CDR2 FQGNSA. The CDR3 spans 14 residues. The CDR3 loop reads CASSFSDYNQPQNF. The CDR3 nucleotides read TGTGCCAGCAGCTTCTCTGATTACAATCAGCCCCAGAATTTT.

This clonotype has at least ten counts. CDR3 in DNA: TGTGCCAGCAGCCGGAGAAGCCTCGATGAGCAGTTCTTC. Protein sequence: CASSRRSLDEQFF. The chain employs TRBV7-9 and TRBJ2-1; D uncertain. The V gene's germline CDR1 is SEHNR and CDR2 FQNEAQ (reference sequence). The V end was cut by 5 bases, the J end by 8 bases, with 13 bases between. This CDR3 comprises 13 residues.

This clonotype was seen ten or more times. CDR3 protein: CASSYPQGRRTDTQYF. The CDR3 DNA follows: TGTGCCAGCAGCTACCCCCAGGGCCGAAGAACAGATACGCAGTATTTT. The rearrangement uses TRBV7-6 and TRBJ2-3, with TRBD1 as a possible D gene (5 bases). The CDR3 totals 16 residues. Germline lookup yields CDR1 SGHVS and CDR2 FNYEAQ. Deletions cut 4 bases from V and 3 bases from J, with 17 bases between. The whole variable domain, filled in from reference TRBV7-6 and TRBJ2-3, reads GAGVSQSPRYKVTKRGQDVALRCDPISGHVSLYWYRQALGQGPEFLTYFNYEAQQDKSGLPNDRFSAERPEGSISTLTIQRTEQRDSAMYRCASSYPQGRRTDTQYFGPGTRLTVL.

This clonotype was found many times. CDR3 sequence: CASSPISGLAGYNEQFF. In DNA form, the CDR3 reads TGTGCCAGCAGCCCTATATCGGGACTAGCGGGTTACAATGAGCAGTTCTTC. The V gene is TRBV6-6, the J gene TRBJ2-1; 12 positions match TRBD2. J lost 4 bases, V lost 6 bases, and 10 bases had no gene match. Germline loops: CDR1 MNHNY, CDR2 SVGAGI (reference sequence). The CDR3 spans 17 residues.

This clonotype was recorded at least ten times. The chain combines TRBV7-6 with TRBJ2-2; 7 bases agree with TRBD1. Germline CDR1 SGHVS, CDR2 FNYEAQ. Losses at the gene ends were 1 base for V and 1 base for J; bases not matched to a gene: 6. The CDR3 is 17 residues long. The CDR3 sequence: CASSLGATGMNTGELFF. The CDR3 bases are TGTGCCAGCAGCTTAGGAGCGACAGGGATGAACACCGGGGAGCTGTTTTTT.